This T cell receptor (beta chain) was documented in a study of T cell repertoires in cytomegalovirus infection. Overall study: Based on public TCR beta signatures, there were indications of CMV infection and of a matching HLA type.

As to this clonotype: The antigen is not known. A single base separates this from a much larger clone, so it may be a read error.

Each CDR3 protein gets one entry after TCRdb re-called the reads with MiXCR. The top ten clones hold 8% of a sample with approximately 630,000 distinct CDR3 sequences, roughly 24% of them seen once. General study results and limits: Identification of carriers of CMV plus the relevant HLA was achieved through cumulative public TCR beta family frequency. In two of eight donors, the top clonotype was HLA-C-restricted CMV-specific.

This CDR3 has 14 residues. From germline, CDR1 is SEHNR and CDR2 FQNEAQ (reference sequence). The sequence was collected from a human donor in good health (CMV status not recorded). Some clones in this sample may be carry-over from other donors' samples. Sequencing was performed on CD8+ T cells from PBMCs. The chain combines TRBV7-9 with TRBJ2-5; D remains unclear. The CDR3 sequence is CANSRQRDQETQYF. The CDR3 coding sequence is TGTGCCAACAGCCGCCAAAGGGACCAAGAGACCCAGTACTTC.